This T cell receptor (beta chain) was documented in a study of T cell responses to AZD1222 COVID-19 vaccine. Findings and limits, study-wide: Seropositive status at baseline applied to only five to seven AZD1222 recipients.

The table came from immunoSEQ multiplex PCR; TCRdb's copy has only in-frame clones and leaves some out. The sample yields fewer than 150,000 clones, 85% to 95% seen once. To note about this clone: The antigen is undetermined.

The CDR3 contains 16 residues. V was pared by 3 bases and J by 2 bases, with 13 bases between. Germline V CDR1 and CDR2: LNHDA, SQIVND (reference sequence). This chain links TRBV19 with TRBJ2-2, with TRBD1 as a possible D gene (6 bases). The sequences come from peripheral blood, collected 28 days after the second AZD1222 dose. This receptor was taken from an adult who received the AZD1222 COVID-19 vaccine. The CDR3 loop is CASSIWTEPNTGELFF. The CDR3 DNA reads as TGTGCCAGTAGTATCTGGACAGAGCCTAACACCGGGGAGCTGTTTTTT.